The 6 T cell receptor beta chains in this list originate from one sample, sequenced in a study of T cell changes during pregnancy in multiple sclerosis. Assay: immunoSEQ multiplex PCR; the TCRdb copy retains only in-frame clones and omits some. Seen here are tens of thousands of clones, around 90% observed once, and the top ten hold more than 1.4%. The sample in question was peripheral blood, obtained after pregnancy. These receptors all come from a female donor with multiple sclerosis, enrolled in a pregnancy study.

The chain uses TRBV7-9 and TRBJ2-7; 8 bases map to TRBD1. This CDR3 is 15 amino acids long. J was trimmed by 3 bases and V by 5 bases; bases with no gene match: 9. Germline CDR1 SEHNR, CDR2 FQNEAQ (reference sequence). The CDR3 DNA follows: TGTGCCAGCAGCACCGTGGACAGGGACTTCTACGAGCAGTACTTC. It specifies CASSTVDRDFYEQYF.

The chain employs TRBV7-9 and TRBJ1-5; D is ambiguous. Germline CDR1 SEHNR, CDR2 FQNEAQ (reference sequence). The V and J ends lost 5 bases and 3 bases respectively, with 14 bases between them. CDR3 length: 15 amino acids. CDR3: CASSPVGQINQPQHF. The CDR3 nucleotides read TGTGCCAGCAGCCCAGTGGGCCAGATCAATCAGCCCCAGCATTTT.

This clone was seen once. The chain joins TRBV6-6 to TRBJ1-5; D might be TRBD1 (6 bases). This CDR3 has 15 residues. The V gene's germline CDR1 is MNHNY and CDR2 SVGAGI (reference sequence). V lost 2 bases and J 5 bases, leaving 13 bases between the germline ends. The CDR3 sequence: CASSYPPNRDQPQHF. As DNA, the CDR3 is TGTGCCAGCAGTTACCCACCCAACAGGGATCAGCCCCAGCATTTT.

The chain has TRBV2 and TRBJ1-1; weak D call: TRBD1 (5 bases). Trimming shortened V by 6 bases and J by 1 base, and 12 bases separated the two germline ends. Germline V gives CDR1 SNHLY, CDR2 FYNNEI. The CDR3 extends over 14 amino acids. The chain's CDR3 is CASRTRGKNTEAFF. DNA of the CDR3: TGTGCCAGCAGAACAAGGGGTAAGAACACTGAAGCTTTCTTT.

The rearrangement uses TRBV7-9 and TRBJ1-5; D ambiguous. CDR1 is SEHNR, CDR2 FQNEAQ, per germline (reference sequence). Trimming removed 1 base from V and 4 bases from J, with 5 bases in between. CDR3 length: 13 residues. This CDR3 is CASSLGQNQPQHF. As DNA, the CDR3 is TGTGCCAGCAGCTTAGGACAAAATCAGCCCCAGCATTTT.

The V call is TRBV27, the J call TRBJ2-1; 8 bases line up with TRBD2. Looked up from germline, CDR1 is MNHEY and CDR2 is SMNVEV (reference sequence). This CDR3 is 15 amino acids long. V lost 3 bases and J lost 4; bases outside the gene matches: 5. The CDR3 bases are TGTGCCAGCAGTTTTGCACTAGCGGATTACAATGAGCAGTTCTTC. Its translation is CASSFALADYNEQFF.